This T cell receptor beta chain was sequenced for a study of CD4 T cells in relation to SARS-CoV-2 and coronaviruses. Uncultured naive and memory CD4+ T cells supplied DNA for deep TCR-beta sequencing. TCRdb's table, derived via immunoSEQ multiplex PCR, lists solely in-frame clones and lacks some. The sample has approximately 60,000 clones; around 90% are singletons. Germline-derived CDR1 and CDR2 are SNHLY and FYNNEI. The CDR3 extends over 13 amino acids. Trimming took 6 bases from V and 3 from J; bases not matched to a gene: 3. The V gene is TRBV2, the J gene TRBJ1-2; 8 positions match TRBD1. The sample taken for sequencing was naive CD4+ T cells from PBMCs. Specified subset: naive CD4+ T cells isolated by negative enrichment. The clonotype comes from an adult with COVID-19. CDR3 sequence (DNA): TGTGCCAGCAGGACAGGGGAGGACTATGGCTACACCTTC. The encoded protein is CASRTGEDYGYTF.